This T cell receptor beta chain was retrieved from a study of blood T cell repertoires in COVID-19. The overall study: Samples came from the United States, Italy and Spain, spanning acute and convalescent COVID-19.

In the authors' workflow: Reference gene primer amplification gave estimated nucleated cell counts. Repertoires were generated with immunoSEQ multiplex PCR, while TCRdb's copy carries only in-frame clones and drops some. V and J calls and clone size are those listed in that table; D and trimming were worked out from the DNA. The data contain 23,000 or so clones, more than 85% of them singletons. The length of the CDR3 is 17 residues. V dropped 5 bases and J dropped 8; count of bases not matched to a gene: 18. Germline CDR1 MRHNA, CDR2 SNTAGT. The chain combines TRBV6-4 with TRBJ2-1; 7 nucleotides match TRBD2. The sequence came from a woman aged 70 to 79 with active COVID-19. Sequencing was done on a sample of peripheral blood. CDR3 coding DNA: TGTGCCAGCAGTAGTTCTAGCGGTCCAACCCCACTAGATGAGCAGTTCTTC. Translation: CASSSSSGPTPLDEQFF.